This TCR beta chain is from a study of CD8 T cells in ankylosing spondylitis. This clonotype was observed many times. Its antigen is currently unknown. General study results and limits: One TCR beta motif, made up of under ten highly homologous variants, appeared characteristic of ankylosing spondylitis blood.

TCRdb recomputed calls from the 5' RACE reads with MiXCR, one row per CDR3 protein. The table lists about 160,000 distinct CDR3 sequences, 15% to 20% of them singletons. The sequence was obtained from a male donor with ankylosing spondylitis or in good health (not recorded which). Sequenced material: blood, either unsorted or a sorted T cell fraction (not recorded which).

CDR3 protein: CASSRSRTGDSPLHF. The CDR3 nucleotides are TGCGCCAGCAGCAGAAGCCGGACAGGAGATTCACCCCTCCACTTT. The chain carries TRBV5-1 and TRBJ1-6; 7 positions match TRBD1. V shed 4 bases and J 8 bases; nucleotides not matched to a gene: 9. This CDR3 spans 15 amino acids. Germline V gives CDR1 SGHRS, CDR2 YFSETQ.